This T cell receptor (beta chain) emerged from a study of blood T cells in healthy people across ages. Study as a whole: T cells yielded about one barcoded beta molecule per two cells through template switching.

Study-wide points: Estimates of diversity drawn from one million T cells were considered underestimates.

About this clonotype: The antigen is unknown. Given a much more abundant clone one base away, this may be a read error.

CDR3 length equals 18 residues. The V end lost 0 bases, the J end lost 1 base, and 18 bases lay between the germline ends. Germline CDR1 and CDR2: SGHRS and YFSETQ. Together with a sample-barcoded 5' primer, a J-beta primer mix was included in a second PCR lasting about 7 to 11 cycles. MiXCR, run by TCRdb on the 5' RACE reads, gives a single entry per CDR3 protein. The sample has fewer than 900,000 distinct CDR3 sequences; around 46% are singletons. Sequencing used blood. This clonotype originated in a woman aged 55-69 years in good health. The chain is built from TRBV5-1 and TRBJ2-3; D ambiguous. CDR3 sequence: CASSLVSPPPLGTDTQYF. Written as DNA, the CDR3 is TGCGCCAGCAGCTTGGTGAGCCCTCCACCATTGGGCACAGATACGCAGTATTTT. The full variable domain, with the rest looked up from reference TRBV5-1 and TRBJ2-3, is KAGVTQTPRYLIKTRGQQVTLSCSPISGHRSVSWYQQTPGQGLQFLFEYFSETQRNKGNFPGRFSGRQFSNSRSEMNVSTLELGDSALYLCASSLVSPPPLGTDTQYFGPGTRLTVL.